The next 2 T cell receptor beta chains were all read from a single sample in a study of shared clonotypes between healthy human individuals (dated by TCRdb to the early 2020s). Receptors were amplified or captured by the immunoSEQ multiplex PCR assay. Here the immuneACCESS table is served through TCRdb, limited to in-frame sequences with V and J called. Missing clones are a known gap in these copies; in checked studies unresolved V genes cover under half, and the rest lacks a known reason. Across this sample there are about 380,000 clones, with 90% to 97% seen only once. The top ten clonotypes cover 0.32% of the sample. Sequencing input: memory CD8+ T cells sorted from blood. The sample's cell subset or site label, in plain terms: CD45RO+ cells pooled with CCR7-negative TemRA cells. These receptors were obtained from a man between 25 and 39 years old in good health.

The CDR3 nucleotides read TGCGCCAGCAGCCCCTGGGACAGGGGTAGGGTGGAGACCCAGTACTTC. The encoded protein is CASSPWDRGRVETQYF. This chain links TRBV4-1 with TRBJ2-5; 10 positions agree with TRBD1. The V gene end was trimmed by 4 bases and the J gene end by 5 bases; junction bases not matched to a gene: 10. This CDR3 region has 16 residues. Germline V lookup: CDR1 MGHRA, CDR2 YSYEKL.

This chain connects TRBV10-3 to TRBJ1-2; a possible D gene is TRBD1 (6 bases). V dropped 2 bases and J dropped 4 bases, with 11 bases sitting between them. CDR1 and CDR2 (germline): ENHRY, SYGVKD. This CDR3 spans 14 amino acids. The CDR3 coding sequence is TGTGCCATCAGTGAGGGGGGCGCTCCCTATGGCTACACCTTC. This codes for CAISEGGAPYGYTF.